A single sample is the source of the 13 T cell receptor beta chains below, sequenced in a study of cytomegalovirus exposure and HLA in healthy donors. Vbeta (60) and Jbeta (13) primers were used in the PCR. Repertoires were generated with immunoSEQ multiplex PCR, while TCRdb's copy carries only in-frame clones and drops some. The sample has some 130,000 clones, approximately 87% seen once. Sequenced material: PBMCs. Receptors were obtained from a woman younger than 45 in good health and CMV-seronegative.

V is TRBV27 and J is TRBJ2-7; D gene unclear. This CDR3 is built from 14 residues. The V end was cut by 5 bases, the J end by 6 bases, with 17 bases between. Germline assignment: CDR1 MNHEY and CDR2 SMNVEV (reference sequence). CDR3 in amino acids: CASSDYGSPGEQYF. The CDR3 coding sequence is TGTGCCAGCAGTGATTACGGGTCGCCTGGCGAGCAGTACTTC.

This clone occurred once. This chain joins TRBV28 and TRBJ1-2; D possibly corresponds to TRBD1 (6 bases). Germline CDR1 is MDHEN and CDR2 is SYDVKM. V was trimmed by 8 bases and J by 1 base, leaving 11 bases between them. The CDR3 is 13 residues long. The CDR3 sequence: CASYSGVNYGYTF. CDR3 coding DNA: TGTGCCAGCTATTCAGGGGTTAACTATGGCTACACCTTC.

As regards this clone: At one boundary the junction diverges from the germline segment, which might be a read error. The chain has TRBV7-7 and TRBJ2-7; 8 bases line up with TRBD1. CDR1 is SSHAT and CDR2 is FNYEAQ in the germline V gene (reference sequence). The CDR3 sequence is 17 residues long. The CDR3 sequence is CASSPFTSDRGRYEQYF. The CDR3 DNA is TGTGCTAGCAGCCCTTTCACCTCCGACAGGGGTCGGTACGAGCAGTACTTC.

The V gene is TRBV27, the J gene TRBJ2-2; TRBD2 agrees at 10 bases. V shed 2 bases and J 6 bases; nucleotides not matched to a gene: 9. This CDR3 spans 17 amino acids. Looked up from germline, CDR1 is MNHEY and CDR2 is SMNVEV (reference sequence). CDR3 loop: CASSLPTAGGPSGELFF. CDR3 DNA sequence: TGTGCCAGCAGTTTACCGACAGCGGGAGGGCCGTCCGGGGAGCTGTTTTTT.

The chain carries TRBV5-1 and TRBJ2-7; the match to TRBD2 covers 9 bases. The germline gives CDR1 SGHRS, CDR2 YFSETQ. This CDR3 has 15 residues. J was trimmed by 3 bases and V by 4 bases; bases with no gene match: 8. CDR3 sequence reads: CASSPTGTSFYEQYF. As DNA, the CDR3 is TGCGCCAGCAGCCCCACCGGGACTAGCTTCTACGAGCAGTACTTC.

The genes are TRBV15 and TRBJ1-4; D is undetermined. The CDR3 is 12 residues long. Germline V gives CDR1 LNHNV, CDR2 YYDKDF (reference sequence). Trimming took off 1 base at V and 6 bases at J, with 3 bases between the two ends. Here the CDR3 DNA reads TGTGCCACCAGCAGAGTAGATGAAAAACTGTTTTTT. Translation: CATSRVDEKLFF.

The chain couples TRBV12-5 to TRBJ1-2, with 7 bases aligning to TRBD1. Per the germline V gene, CDR1 is LGHNT and CDR2 is FRNRAP. Trimming removed 0 bases from V and 8 bases from J; junction bases left unmatched: 15. The CDR3 covers 17 residues. The CDR3 DNA reads TGTGCTAGTGGTTTGGTAACCAGGGGGAAGGTTCTCTGGGGCTACACCTTC. As protein: CASGLVTRGKVLWGYTF.

The V gene is TRBV7-2, the J gene TRBJ1-2, with D uncertain. Germline assignment: CDR1 SGHTA and CDR2 FQGNSA. This CDR3 is built from 14 residues. V gave up 4 bases and J gave up 10 bases, with 19 bases separating them. CDR3 protein: CASSSLLEVRDYTF. The DNA of the CDR3 is TGTGCCAGCAGCTCTCTTCTGGAGGTTCGGGACTACACCTTC.

The rearrangement uses TRBV5-4 and TRBJ1-4; TRBD1 matches at 8 bases. Unmatched junction bases numbered 6, after V lost 3 bases and J lost 5 bases. There are 15 residues in the CDR3. Germline values: CDR1 SGHNT, CDR2 YYREEE (reference sequence). In DNA, the CDR3 is TGTGCCAGCAGCTCGGACAGGGAGTTCAATGAAAAACTGTTTTTT. It specifies CASSSDREFNEKLFF.

This sequence joins TRBV29-1 and TRBJ1-1, with 10 positions matching TRBD1. Germline CDR1 reads SQVTM; CDR2 reads ANQGSEA. V shed 4 bases, J shed 4 bases, and the junction held 3 bases outside the gene matches. This CDR3 region has 13 residues. The CDR3 protein is CSVARTGGTEAFF. Here the CDR3 DNA reads TGCAGCGTTGCCCGGACAGGGGGCACTGAAGCTTTCTTT. Based on the CDR3 plus reference TRBV29-1 and TRBJ1-1, the full variable domain is SAVISQKPSRDICQRGTSLTIQCQVDSQVTMMFWYRQQPGQSLTLIATANQGSEATYESGFVIDKFPISRPNLTFSTLTVSNMSPEDSSIYLCSVARTGGTEAFFGQGTRLTVV.

The chain uses TRBV28 and TRBJ1-6; 8 nucleotides agree with TRBD1. The V gene end was trimmed by 6 bases and the J gene end by 0 bases; junction bases not matched to a gene: 7. This CDR3 has 17 residues. From germline, CDR1 is MDHEN and CDR2 SYDVKM. The DNA for the CDR3 is TGTGCCAGCAGCCGCGACAGGGGAGACTCCTATAATTCACCCCTCCACTTT. Translation gives CASSRDRGDSYNSPLHF.

The genes are TRBV11-2 and TRBJ1-6, with D perhaps matching TRBD1 (5 bases). V dropped 1 base and J dropped 8 bases, with 12 bases sitting between them. The length of the CDR3 is 15 residues. Germline V gene lookup returns CDR1 SGHAT and CDR2 FQNNGV. CDR3 bases: TGTGCCAGCAGCTTAGGGCCAGGGTCGTATTCACCCCTCCACTTT. This sequence encodes CASSLGPGSYSPLHF.

This clone is a singleton in its sample. The chain has TRBV15 and TRBJ1-5; 10 bases fit TRBD1. In germline, CDR1 is LNHNV, CDR2 YYDKDF (reference sequence). The CDR3 loop spans 15 amino acids. J was trimmed by 6 bases and V by 5 bases; bases with no gene match: 7. The CDR3 reads CATSVDRGQGQPQHF. The CDR3 DNA is TGTGCCACCAGCGTTGACAGGGGGCAAGGTCAGCCCCAGCATTTT.